This TCR beta chain was recovered during a study of neurological immune-mediated disorders. The overall study: The approximately 35 multiple sclerosis patients comprised some 30 relapsing-remitting and 3 secondary progressive cases.

V was clipped by 6 bases and J by 3 bases, with 12 bases between them. There are 13 residues in the CDR3. The cDNA was synthesized by 5'RACE incorporating 10-nucleotide random UMIs. In TCRdb, the 5' RACE reads were re-called with MiXCR into one record per CDR3 protein. Of 55,000 to 65,000 distinct CDR3 sequences in the sample, 3.7% were seen once. General study points: The multiple sclerosis repertoire cluster had no clinical or MRI correlate. Expansion of TCR clones was greatest in HTLV-1-associated myelopathy and smallest in multiple sclerosis, where it fell below that of healthy controls.

With regard to this clonotype: Its antigen is unknown.

The chain links TRBV12-3 or TRBV12-4 to TRBJ2-7; no clear D. This TCR derives from a woman aged 45-59 years with multiple sclerosis. Source material: PBMCs. In DNA form, the CDR3 reads TGTGCCAGCAGCCCCTCCAGAAGCTACGAGCAGTACTTC. Translation gives CASSPSRSYEQYF.